This TCR beta chain is drawn from a study of a mutant IDH1 vaccine in newly diagnosed glioma. Whole-study context: With temozolomide cycles, or 4-6 weeks after radiotherapy alone, vaccination was started.

The ends were cut back, 4 bases at V and 5 bases at J, with 12 bases in the middle. Germline CDR1 MNHEY, CDR2 SMNVEV (reference sequence). The CDR3 extends over 13 amino acids. Profiled with immunoSEQ multiplex PCR; TCRdb holds only in-frame clones, not every one. The sample includes roughly 30,000 clones, approximately 87% seen only once; the top ten take about 2.3%. Comments on this clone: The antigen is unknown.

Time point reported: week 23, last vaccination. Every single dose of the vaccine, 300 ug of mutant IDH1 20-mer peptide, came with topical imiquimod. The clonotype originates from a man in his forties with glioma. Sequenced material: PBMCs, taken from a glioma patient whose treatment included an IDH1 peptide vaccine. The chain has TRBV27 and TRBJ2-7; TRBD2 is a possible D gene (5 bases). CDR3 region: CASSSPPGNEQYF. The CDR3 DNA reads as TGTGCCAGCAGTTCTCCCCCGGGGAACGAGCAGTACTTC.